Sequencing of this TCR beta chain was carried out in a study of T cell changes during pregnancy in multiple sclerosis. Profiling relied on immunoSEQ multiplex PCR, and the TCRdb table lists in-frame clones only, not all of them. The data show roughly 80,000 clones, approximately 90% seen once. Germline-derived CDR1 and CDR2 are ENHRY and SYGVKD. The CDR3 sequence is 13 residues long. The V gene lost 7 bases and the J gene lost 0 bases, with 9 bases spanning the gap. The sequences come from peripheral blood, collected before pregnancy. The V call is TRBV10-3, the J call TRBJ1-1, with a possible D match to TRBD1 (5 bases). The TCR originated in a female donor with multiple sclerosis, enrolled in a pregnancy study. The CDR3 here is CAIMEGLNTEAFF. The CDR3 coding sequence is TGTGCCATCATGGAGGGGCTGAACACTGAAGCTTTCTTT.